This paragraph covers one T cell receptor beta chain sequence. Using around 200 ng DNA, about 29,000 T cell genomes, the sorted-subset replicate PCRs were run. Using immunoSEQ multiplex PCR, the repertoire was profiled, and TCRdb retains in-frame clones only, with some absent. The sample holds 2 million to 3 million clones; 93% are singletons and the top ten take roughly 0.39%. V lost 0 bases, J lost 7 bases, and 13 bases lay in between. Germline lookup yields CDR1 SGHRS and CDR2 YFSETQ. The CDR3 spans 15 residues. The sample originates from a study of shared clonotypes between healthy human individuals.

Sequences were obtained from naive CD4+ T cells from PBMCs. Sample subset: CD45RA+ positively selected. This clonotype was sampled from a young man in good health. Some clones in this sample may be carry-over from other donors' samples. The chain links TRBV5-1 to TRBJ2-2; TRBD2 is a possible D gene (6 bases). The CDR3 DNA follows: TGCGCCAGCAGCTTGGTGGCGGGGAAGGGCGGGGAGCTGTTTTTT. It translates to CASSLVAGKGGELFF.